The next 2 T cell receptor beta chains were all read from a single sample in a study of cytomegalovirus exposure and HLA in healthy donors. The PCR contained 60 Vbeta and 13 Jbeta primers. Measured with immunoSEQ multiplex PCR; TCRdb has only the in-frame clones, and not every one. The sample lists approximately 140,000 clones, under 80% occurring once. The sample comprised PBMCs. These receptors all come from a woman in her 50s in good health and CMV-seropositive.

The chain carries TRBV7-2 and TRBJ1-1; no clear D. V was cut by 5 bases and J by 1 base, with 8 bases left in between. The CDR3 has 13 residues. CDR1 and CDR2 (germline): SGHTA, FQGNSA. CDR3 sequence: CASSPLGNTEAFF. CDR3 bases: TGTGCCAGCAGCCCGCTAGGGAACACTGAAGCTTTCTTT.

The CDR3 loop reads CASSRDRNTEAFF. The CDR3 bases are TGTGCCAGCAGTCGTGACAGGAACACTGAAGCTTTCTTT. The V and J genes are TRBV2 and TRBJ1-1, with TRBD1 as a possible D gene (5 bases). Germline-derived CDR1 and CDR2 are SNHLY and FYNNEI. The CDR3 sequence is 13 residues long. V was cut by 5 bases and J by 1 base, with 8 bases left in between. The full variable domain, its missing parts supplied by reference TRBV2 and TRBJ1-1, is EPEVTQTPSHQVTQMGQEVILRCVPISNHLYFYWYRQILGQKVEFLVSFYNNEISEKSEIFDDQFSVERPDGSNFTLKIRSTKLEDSAMYFCASSRDRNTEAFFGQGTRLTVV.